The entry below gives a single TCR beta chain sequence along with its context. The CDR3 is 11 residues long. V was cut by 8 bases and J by 4 bases, with 8 bases left in between. Germline V lookup: CDR1 SNHLY, CDR2 FYNNEI. The data stem from a study of blood T cell repertoires in COVID-19. Sequenced by immunoSEQ multiplex PCR; TCRdb stores in-frame clones only, minus some. The sample records about 480,000 clones, less than 90% being singletons. The chain links TRBV2 to TRBJ1-2, with no clear D. The material sequenced was peripheral blood. The receptor was isolated from a woman aged 45-65 years with COVID-19, enrolled during active disease. DNA for the CDR3: TGTGCCAGCTCCTCGGGCTATGGCTACACCTTC. The encoded protein is CASSSGYGYTF.